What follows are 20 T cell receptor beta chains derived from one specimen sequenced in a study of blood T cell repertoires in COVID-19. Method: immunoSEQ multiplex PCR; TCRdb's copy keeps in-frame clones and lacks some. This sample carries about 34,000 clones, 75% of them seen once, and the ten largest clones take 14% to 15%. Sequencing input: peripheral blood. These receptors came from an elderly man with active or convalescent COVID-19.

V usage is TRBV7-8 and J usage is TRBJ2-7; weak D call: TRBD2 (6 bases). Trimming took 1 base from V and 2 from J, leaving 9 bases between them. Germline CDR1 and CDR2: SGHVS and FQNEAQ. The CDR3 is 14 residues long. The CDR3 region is CASSLGSGAYEQYF. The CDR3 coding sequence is TGTGCCAGCAGCTTAGGGTCGGGGGCCTACGAGCAGTACTTC.

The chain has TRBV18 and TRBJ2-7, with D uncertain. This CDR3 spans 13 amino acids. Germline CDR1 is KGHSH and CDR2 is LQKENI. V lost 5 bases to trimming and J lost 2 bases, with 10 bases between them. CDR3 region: CASSITETYEQYF. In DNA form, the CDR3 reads TGTGCCAGCTCAATAACGGAGACCTACGAGCAGTACTTC.

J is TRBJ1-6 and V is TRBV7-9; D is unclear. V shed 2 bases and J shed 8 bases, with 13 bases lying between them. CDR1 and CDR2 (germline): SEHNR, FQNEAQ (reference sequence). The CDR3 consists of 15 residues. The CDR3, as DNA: TGTGCCAGCAGCTTAACGTCTACTCGTGATTCACCCCTCCACTTT. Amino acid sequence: CASSLTSTRDSPLHF.

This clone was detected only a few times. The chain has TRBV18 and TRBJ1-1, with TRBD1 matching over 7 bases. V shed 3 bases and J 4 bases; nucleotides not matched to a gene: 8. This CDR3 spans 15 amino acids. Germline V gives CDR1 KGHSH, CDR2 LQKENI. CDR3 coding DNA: TGTGCCAGCTCACCGTACAGGGGCGAAGGCACTGAAGCTTTCTTT. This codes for CASSPYRGEGTEAFF.

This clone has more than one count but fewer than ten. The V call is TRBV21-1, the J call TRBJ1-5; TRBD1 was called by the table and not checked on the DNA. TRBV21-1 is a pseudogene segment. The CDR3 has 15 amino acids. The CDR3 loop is CASSKQGDRNQPQHF. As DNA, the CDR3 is TGTGCCAGCAGCAAACAAGGGGACAGAAATCAGCCCCAGCATTTT.

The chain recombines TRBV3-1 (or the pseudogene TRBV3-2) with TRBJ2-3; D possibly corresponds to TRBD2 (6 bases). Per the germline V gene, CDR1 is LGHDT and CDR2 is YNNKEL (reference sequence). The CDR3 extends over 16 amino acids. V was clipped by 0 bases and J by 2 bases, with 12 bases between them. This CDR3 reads CASSQDSGGTTDTQYF. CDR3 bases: TGTGCCAGCAGCCAAGATAGTGGCGGGACCACAGATACGCAGTATTTT.

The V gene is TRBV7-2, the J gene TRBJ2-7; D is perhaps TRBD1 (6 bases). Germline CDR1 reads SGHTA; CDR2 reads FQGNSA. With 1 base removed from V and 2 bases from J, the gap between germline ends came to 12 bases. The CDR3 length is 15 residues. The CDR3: CASSLDRHRAYEQYF. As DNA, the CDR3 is TGTGCCAGCAGCTTAGATCGACACAGGGCCTACGAGCAGTACTTC.

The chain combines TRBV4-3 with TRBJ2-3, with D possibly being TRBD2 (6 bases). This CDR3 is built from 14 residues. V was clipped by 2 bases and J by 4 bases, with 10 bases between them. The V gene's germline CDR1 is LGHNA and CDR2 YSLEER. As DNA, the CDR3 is TGCGCCAGCAGCCAACAGACGGGGGCAGATACGCAGTATTTT. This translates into CASSQQTGADTQYF.

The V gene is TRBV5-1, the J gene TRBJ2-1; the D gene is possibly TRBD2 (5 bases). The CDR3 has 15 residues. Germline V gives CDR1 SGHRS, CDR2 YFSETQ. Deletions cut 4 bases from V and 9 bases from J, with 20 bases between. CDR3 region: CASSPRRSNVVEQFF. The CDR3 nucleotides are TGCGCCAGCAGCCCACGGAGGTCGAATGTCGTTGAGCAGTTCTTC.

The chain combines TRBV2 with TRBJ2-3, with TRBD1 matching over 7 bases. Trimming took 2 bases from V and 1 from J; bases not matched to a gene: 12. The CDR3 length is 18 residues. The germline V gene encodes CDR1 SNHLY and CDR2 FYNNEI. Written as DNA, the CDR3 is TGTGCCAGCAGTGAACGGACAGGTGAAGGTATTGGCACAGATACGCAGTATTTT. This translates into CASSERTGEGIGTDTQYF.

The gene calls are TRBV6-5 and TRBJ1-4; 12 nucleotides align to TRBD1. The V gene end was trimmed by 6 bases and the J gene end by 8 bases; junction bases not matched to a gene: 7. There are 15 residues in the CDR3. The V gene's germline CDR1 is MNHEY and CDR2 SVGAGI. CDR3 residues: CASRPRDRGQEKLFF. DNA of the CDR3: TGTGCCAGCAGGCCCAGGGACAGGGGGCAGGAAAAACTGTTTTTT.

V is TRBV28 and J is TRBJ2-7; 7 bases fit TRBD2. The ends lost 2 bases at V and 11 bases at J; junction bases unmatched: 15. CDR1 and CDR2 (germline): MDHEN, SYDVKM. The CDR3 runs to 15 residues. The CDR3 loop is CASSLRGGRVDGEYF. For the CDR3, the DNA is TGTGCCAGCAGTTTAAGAGGCGGGAGAGTTGATGGGGAGTACTTC.

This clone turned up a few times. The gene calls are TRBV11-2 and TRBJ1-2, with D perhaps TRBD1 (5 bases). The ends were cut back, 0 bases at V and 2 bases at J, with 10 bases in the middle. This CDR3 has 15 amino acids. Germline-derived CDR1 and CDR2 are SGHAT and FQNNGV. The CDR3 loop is CASSLDFRGNYGYTF. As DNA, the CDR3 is TGTGCCAGCAGCTTAGATTTTCGGGGGAACTATGGCTACACCTTC.

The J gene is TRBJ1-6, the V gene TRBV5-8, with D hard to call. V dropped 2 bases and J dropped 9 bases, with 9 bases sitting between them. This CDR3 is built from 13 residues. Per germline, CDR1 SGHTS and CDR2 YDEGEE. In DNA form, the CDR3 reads TGTGCCAGCAGCTTTCCGGGAAGTTCACCCCTCCACTTT. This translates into CASSFPGSSPLHF.

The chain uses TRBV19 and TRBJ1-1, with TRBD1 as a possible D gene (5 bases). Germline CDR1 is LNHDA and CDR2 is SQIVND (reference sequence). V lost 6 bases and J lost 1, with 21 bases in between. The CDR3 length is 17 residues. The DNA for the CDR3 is TGTGCCAGTAGCTTAGGGTGGCAGGGCATGCCGAACACTGAAGCTTTCTTT. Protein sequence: CASSLGWQGMPNTEAFF.

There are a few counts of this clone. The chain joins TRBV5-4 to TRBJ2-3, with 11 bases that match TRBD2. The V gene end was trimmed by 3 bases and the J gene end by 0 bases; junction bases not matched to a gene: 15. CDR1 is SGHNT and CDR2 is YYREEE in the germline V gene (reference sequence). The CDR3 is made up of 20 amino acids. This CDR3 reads CASSSTLAGGRFRSTDTQYF. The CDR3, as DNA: TGTGCCAGCAGCTCTACGCTAGCGGGAGGTAGATTCCGTAGCACAGATACGCAGTATTTT. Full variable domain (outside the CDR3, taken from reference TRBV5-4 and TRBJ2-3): ETGVTQSPTHLIKTRGQQVTLRCSSQSGHNTVSWYQQALGQGPQFIFQYYREEENGRGNFPPRFSGLQFPNYSSELNVNALELDDSALYLCASSSTLAGGRFRSTDTQYFGPGTRLTVL.

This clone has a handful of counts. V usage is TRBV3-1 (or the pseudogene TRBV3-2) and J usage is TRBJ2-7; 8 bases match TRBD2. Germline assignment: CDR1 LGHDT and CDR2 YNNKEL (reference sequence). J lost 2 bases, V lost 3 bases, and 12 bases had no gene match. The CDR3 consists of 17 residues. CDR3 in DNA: TGTGCCAGCAGCCATAAGCCCACTAGCGGTTATACCTACGAGCAGTACTTC. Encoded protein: CASSHKPTSGYTYEQYF.

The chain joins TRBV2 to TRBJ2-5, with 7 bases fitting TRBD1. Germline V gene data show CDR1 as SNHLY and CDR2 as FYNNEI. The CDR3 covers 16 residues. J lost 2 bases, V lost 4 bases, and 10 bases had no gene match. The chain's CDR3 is CASSAGKNRGQETQYF. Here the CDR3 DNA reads TGTGCCAGCAGTGCGGGGAAAAACAGGGGACAAGAGACCCAGTACTTC.

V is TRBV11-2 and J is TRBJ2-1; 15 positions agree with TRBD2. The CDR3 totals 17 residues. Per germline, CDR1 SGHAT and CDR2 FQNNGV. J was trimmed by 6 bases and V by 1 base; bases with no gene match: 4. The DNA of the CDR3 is TGTGCCAGCAGCTTAGGGACTAGCGGGAGGGCCCTCAATGAGCAGTTCTTC. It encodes CASSLGTSGRALNEQFF. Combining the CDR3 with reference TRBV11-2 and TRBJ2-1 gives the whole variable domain EAGVAQSPRYKIIEKRQSVAFWCNPISGHATLYWYQQILGQGPKLLIQFQNNGVVDDSQLPKDRFSAERLKGVDSTLKIQPAKLEDSAVYLCASSLGTSGRALNEQFFGPGTRLTVL.

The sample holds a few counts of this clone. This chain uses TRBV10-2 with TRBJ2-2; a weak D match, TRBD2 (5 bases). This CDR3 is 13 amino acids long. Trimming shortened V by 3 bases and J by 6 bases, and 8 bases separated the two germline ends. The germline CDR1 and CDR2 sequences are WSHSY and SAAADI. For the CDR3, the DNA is TGCGCCAGCAGTGAACTGGAGGCCGGGGAGCTGTTTTTT. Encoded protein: CASSELEAGELFF.